Listed below are T cell receptor beta chains from one sample, sequenced in a study of beta chain features in type 1 diabetes. Sequenced by immunoSEQ multiplex PCR; TCRdb stores in-frame clones only, minus some. The data contain over 120,000 clones, 10% to 15% of them singletons. Specimen: central memory CD4+ T cells from blood. The receptors come from a man aged 18 to 29 with type 1 diabetes. CDR3s include the opening cysteine and the closing phenylalanine or tryptophan. Fields, in order: CDR3 protein, CDR3 DNA, D gene, clone size, V gene, J gene. The D gene is left open where the match is weak. The listing skips clone size in some rows; elsewhere it reads once, few, many or a size class.

CDR3: CASRGQSDFYEQYF; DNA: TGTGCCAGTAGGGGACAGTCGGATTTCTACGAGCAGTACTTC; D: TRBD1; size: few; V: TRBV19; J: TRBJ2-7
CDR3: CASSQGRTDSNQPQHF; DNA: TGCGCCAGCAGCCAAGGCCGGACGGATAGCAATCAGCCCCAGCATTTT; D: NA; size: NA; V: TRBV4-1; J: TRBJ1-5
CDR3: CASSQDLGQYNSPLHF; DNA: TGTGCCAGCAGCCAAGATTTGGGACAGTATAATTCACCCCTCCACTTT; D: TRBD1; size: NA; V: TRBV4-2; J: TRBJ1-6
CDR3: CAISGGTLSYEQYF; DNA: TGTGCCATCAGTGGGGGGACCCTCTCCTACGAGCAGTACTTC; D: NA; size: NA; V: TRBV10-3; J: TRBJ2-7
CDR3: CASSPGQGAAYGYTF; DNA: TGTGCCAGCAGCCCTGGACAGGGGGCCGCCTATGGCTACACCTTC; D: TRBD1; size: NA; V: TRBV9; J: TRBJ1-2
CDR3: CASSLRLDGYTF; DNA: TGTGCCAGCAGTCTTCGACTTGATGGCTACACCTTC; D: NA; size: few; V: TRBV6-1; J: TRBJ1-2
CDR3: CASSGQPGVPYGYTF; DNA: TGTGCCAGCAGCGGGCAACCAGGGGTGCCTTATGGCTACACCTTC; D: NA; size: NA; V: TRBV9; J: TRBJ1-2
CDR3: CASSESGFRTEAFF; DNA: TGTGCCAGCAGTGAATCCGGGTTCCGCACTGAAGCTTTCTTT; D: NA; size: NA; V: TRBV25-1; J: TRBJ1-1
CDR3: CSVATPTSRETQYF; DNA: TGCAGCGTTGCGACCCCGACAAGCCGGGAGACCCAGTACTTC; D: NA; size: NA; V: TRBV29-1; J: TRBJ2-5
CDR3: CASSDYSSGGYQETQYF; DNA: TGTGCCAGCAGTGACTACAGCTCGGGGGGTTACCAAGAGACCCAGTACTTC; D: TRBD2; size: few; V: TRBV2; J: TRBJ2-5
CDR3: CASSPGTSGALSYEQYF; DNA: TGTGCCAGCAGCCCCGGGACTAGCGGGGCCTTATCCTACGAGCAGTACTTC; D: TRBD2; size: few; V: TRBV11-2; J: TRBJ2-7
CDR3: CSVRSGLPEAFF; DNA: TGCAGCGTCAGATCAGGGTTACCTGAAGCTTTCTTT; D: NA; size: NA; V: TRBV29-1; J: TRBJ1-1
CDR3: CASSFDRGPGTEAFF; DNA: TGTGCCAGCAGCTTCGACAGGGGGCCTGGCACTGAAGCTTTCTTT; D: TRBD1; size: few; V: TRBV7-9; J: TRBJ1-1
CDR3: CAWSAQAGNTIYF; DNA: TGTGCCTGGAGTGCACAGGCTGGAAACACCATATATTTT; D: NA; size: few; V: TRBV30; J: TRBJ1-3
CDR3: CASSPGGQRFDNEQFF; DNA: TGTGCCAGCAGCCCGGGGGGACAGCGATTCGACAATGAGCAGTTCTTC; D: NA; size: NA; V: TRBV9; J: TRBJ2-1
CDR3: CASSLGTGLLYGYTF; DNA: TGTGCCAGCAGCTTAGGGACAGGCCTTCTCTATGGCTACACCTTC; D: TRBD1; size: NA; V: TRBV7-9; J: TRBJ1-2
CDR3: CASSLPGTGMYEQYF; DNA: TGCGCCAGCAGCCTACCCGGGACAGGGATGTACGAGCAGTACTTC; D: TRBD1; size: few; V: TRBV5-1; J: TRBJ2-7
CDR3: CASSESRPEAFF; DNA: TGCGCCAGCAGTGAGTCCCGGCCTGAAGCTTTCTTT; D: NA; size: NA; V: TRBV10-2; J: TRBJ1-1
CDR3: CASSLKGQGPYEQYF; DNA: TGTGCCAGCAGTTTAAAAGGACAGGGCCCCTACGAGCAGTACTTC; D: TRBD1; size: few; V: TRBV27; J: TRBJ2-7
CDR3: CASSTPGESTEAFF; DNA: TGTGCCAGCAGCACCCCGGGGGAGTCCACTGAAGCTTTCTTT; D: NA; size: NA; V: TRBV7-9; J: TRBJ1-1
CDR3: CASSLVPYLYNEQFF; DNA: TGCGCCAGCAGCTTGGTTCCCTACCTCTACAATGAGCAGTTCTTC; D: NA; size: NA; V: TRBV5-1; J: TRBJ2-1
CDR3: CASTSFGLGGNEQFF; DNA: TGTGCCAGCACCTCATTCGGGTTGGGAGGCAATGAGCAGTTCTTC; D: NA; size: many; V: TRBV6-1; J: TRBJ2-1
CDR3: CASSSPPGQGITDTQYF; DNA: TGCGCCAGCAGTTCCCCCCCGGGACAGGGGATAACAGATACGCAGTATTTT; D: TRBD1; size: few; V: TRBV5-1; J: TRBJ2-3
CDR3: CASISPLHF; DNA: TGTGCCAGCATCTCACCCCTCCACTTT; D: NA; size: NA; V: TRBV3-1/TRBV3-2; J: TRBJ1-6
CDR3: CASSLNTGKGTDTQYF; DNA: TGTGCCAGCAGCTTAAACACAGGGAAAGGCACAGATACGCAGTATTTT; D: NA; size: few; V: TRBV7-3; J: TRBJ2-3
CDR3: CASSQSGRRKTNTGELFF; DNA: TGCGCCAGCAGTCAATCGGGGCGACGGAAAACGAACACCGGGGAGCTGTTTTTT; D: NA; size: many; V: TRBV23-1; J: TRBJ2-2
CDR3: CASSLPGQGFYEQYF; DNA: TGTGCCAGCAGTTTGCCGGGACAGGGGTTCTACGAGCAGTACTTC; D: TRBD1; size: NA; V: TRBV28; J: TRBJ2-7
CDR3: CASSTTVDGELFF; DNA: TGTGCCAGCAGCACCACAGTGGACGGGGAGCTGTTTTTT; D: NA; size: few; V: TRBV7-9; J: TRBJ2-2
CDR3: CAISATGELFF; DNA: TGTGCCATCAGTGCAACCGGGGAGCTGTTTTTT; D: NA; size: few; V: TRBV10-3; J: TRBJ2-2
CDR3: CASSASPLMPQHF; DNA: TGCGCCAGCAGTGCGTCACCTCTCATGCCCCAGCATTTT; D: NA; size: NA; V: TRBV10-2; J: TRBJ1-5
CDR3: CASSLEPAGGPYNEQFF; DNA: TGTGCCAGCAGCTTAGAACCAGCGGGGGGTCCCTACAATGAGCAGTTCTTC; D: TRBD2; size: few; V: TRBV7-6; J: TRBJ2-1
CDR3: CASSSAGPGANVLTF; DNA: TGTGCCAGCAGTTCCGCAGGGCCTGGGGCCAACGTCCTGACTTTC; D: NA; size: few; V: TRBV27; J: TRBJ2-6
CDR3: CASSASGGGKLFF; DNA: TGTGCCAGCAGCGCCTCAGGGGGTGGAAAACTGTTTTTT; D: TRBD1; size: few; V: TRBV9; J: TRBJ1-4
CDR3: CASSHRDRRLEQYF; DNA: TGTGCCAGCAGCCACCGGGACAGGAGACTCGAGCAGTACTTC; D: TRBD1; size: many; V: TRBV14; J: TRBJ2-7
CDR3: CSVGGQGNQPQHF; DNA: TGCAGCGTTGGGGGGCAGGGCAATCAGCCCCAGCATTTT; D: NA; size: NA; V: TRBV29-1; J: TRBJ1-5
CDR3: CASSLASSRETQYF; DNA: TGTGCCAGCAGCTTAGCGTCGTCCAGGGAGACCCAGTACTTC; D: NA; size: NA; V: TRBV11-1; J: TRBJ2-5
CDR3: CATDSGTGRLGPQHF; DNA: TGTGCCACCGACTCCGGGACAGGTCGCCTCGGGCCCCAGCATTTT; D: TRBD1; size: few; V: TRBV6-1; J: TRBJ1-5
CDR3: CASSLSQGTEAFF; DNA: TGTGCCAGCAGCTTAAGTCAGGGCACTGAAGCTTTCTTT; D: NA; size: few; V: TRBV7-9; J: TRBJ1-1
CDR3: CSAQGNEKLFF; DNA: TGCAGTGCACAGGGGAATGAAAAACTGTTTTTT; D: TRBD1; size: few; V: TRBV20-1; J: TRBJ1-4
CDR3: CASSLNPTEQTYEQYF; DNA: TGTGCCAGCAGCTTAAATCCTACAGAGCAGACCTACGAGCAGTACTTC; D: NA; size: NA; V: TRBV11-2; J: TRBJ2-7
CDR3: CASSLVADQNEKLFF; DNA: TGTGCCAGCAGCTTAGTGGCAGACCAGAATGAAAAACTGTTTTTT; D: NA; size: NA; V: TRBV7-8; J: TRBJ1-4
CDR3: CSAGTGGSGNTIYF; DNA: TGCAGCGCCGGGACAGGAGGTTCTGGAAACACCATATATTTT; D: TRBD1; size: few; V: TRBV29-1; J: TRBJ1-3
CDR3: CASNGAGIFEQFF; DNA: TGTGCCAGCAATGGGGCGGGGATTTTTGAGCAGTTCTTC; D: NA; size: NA; V: TRBV7-2; J: TRBJ2-1
CDR3: CATSNSFYGYTF; DNA: TGTGCCACCAGTAATAGTTTTTATGGCTACACCTTC; D: NA; size: few; V: TRBV25-1; J: TRBJ1-2
CDR3: CASSEGPTLARGTQYF; DNA: TGTGCCAGCAGTGAAGGTCCGACCCTCGCAAGGGGGACCCAGTACTTC; D: NA; size: few; V: TRBV6-1; J: TRBJ2-5
CDR3: CASSTGIIQETQYF; DNA: TGTGCCAGCAGCACCGGGATCATTCAAGAGACCCAGTACTTC; D: NA; size: few; V: TRBV5-5; J: TRBJ2-5
CDR3: CASSPPGLAGTGELFF; DNA: TGTGCCAGCTCACCACCGGGACTAGCGGGCACCGGGGAGCTGTTTTTT; D: TRBD2; size: NA; V: TRBV18; J: TRBJ2-2
CDR3: CASSQDRGQGAFRETQYF; DNA: TGCGCCAGCAGCCAAGATCGGGGACAGGGGGCTTTCAGAGAGACCCAGTACTTC; D: TRBD1; size: NA; V: TRBV4-1; J: TRBJ2-5
CDR3: CASTKGAQANTGELFF; DNA: TGTGCCAGCACCAAAGGGGCACAGGCTAACACCGGGGAGCTGTTTTTT; D: NA; size: NA; V: TRBV27; J: TRBJ2-2
CDR3: CASSYSWGGSPLHF; DNA: TGTGCCAGCAGTTACTCATGGGGGGGATCACCCCTCCACTTT; D: NA; size: NA; V: TRBV6-5; J: TRBJ1-6
CDR3: CASSSSQETQYF; DNA: TGTGCCAGCTCGAGCAGCCAAGAGACCCAGTACTTC; D: NA; size: medium-sized; V: TRBV18; J: TRBJ2-5
CDR3: CASSPHHQPQHF; DNA: TGTGCCAGCAGCCCGCACCATCAGCCCCAGCATTTT; D: NA; size: NA; V: TRBV7-6; J: TRBJ1-5
CDR3: CASSRDRWGNSPLHF; DNA: TGTGCCAGCAGCCGGGACAGGTGGGGGAATTCACCCCTCCACTTT; D: TRBD1; size: NA; V: TRBV6-6; J: TRBJ1-6
CDR3: CASSPRTGISYEQYF; DNA: TGTGCCAGCAGTCCGAGGACAGGGATCTCCTACGAGCAGTACTTC; D: TRBD1; size: few; V: TRBV27; J: TRBJ2-7